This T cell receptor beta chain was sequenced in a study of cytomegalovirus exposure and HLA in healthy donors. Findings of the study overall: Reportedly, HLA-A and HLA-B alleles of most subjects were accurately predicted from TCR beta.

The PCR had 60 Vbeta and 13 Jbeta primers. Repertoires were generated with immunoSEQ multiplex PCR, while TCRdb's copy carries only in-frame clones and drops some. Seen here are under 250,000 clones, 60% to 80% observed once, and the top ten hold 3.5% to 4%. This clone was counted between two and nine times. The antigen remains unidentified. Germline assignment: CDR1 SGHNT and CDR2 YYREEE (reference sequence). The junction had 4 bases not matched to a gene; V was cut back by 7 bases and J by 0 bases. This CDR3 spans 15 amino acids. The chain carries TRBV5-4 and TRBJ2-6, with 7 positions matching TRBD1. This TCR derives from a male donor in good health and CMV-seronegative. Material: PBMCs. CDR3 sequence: CASDRANSGANVLTF. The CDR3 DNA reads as TGTGCCAGCGACAGGGCAAACTCTGGGGCCAACGTCCTGACTTTC.